This entry lists 12 T cell receptor beta chains sequenced from one sample in a study of blood T cells in healthy people across ages. Together with a sample-barcoded 5' primer, a J-beta primer mix was included in a second PCR lasting roughly 6 to 12 cycles. Using its own MiXCR run on the 5' RACE reads, TCRdb lists one record per CDR3 protein. The table includes fewer than 1.5 million distinct CDR3 sequences, approximately 42% detected once. Source material: blood. The receptors shown here come from a young woman in good health.

This clonotype was observed a handful of times. The chain has TRBV21-1 and TRBJ2-7. TRBV21-1 is shown as a pseudogene. There are 15 residues in the CDR3. DNA for the CDR3: TGTGCCAGCAGCTCTCAGAGGTGGCAATTCTACGAGCAGTACTTC. It encodes CASSSQRWQFYEQYF.

About this clonotype: At one end, the junction sequence differs from germline, possibly due to a read error. V usage is TRBV12-3 or TRBV12-4 and J usage is TRBJ1-6; the D is unclear. The CDR3 extends over 13 amino acids. The CDR3 spells CTSTPRVNSPLHF. Written as DNA, the CDR3 is TGTACCAGCACTCCCCGGGTTAATTCACCCCTCCACTTT.

The chain recombines TRBV2 with TRBJ2-3; 7 nucleotides agree with TRBD1. CDR3 length equals 16 residues. After removal of 6 bases from V and 1 base from J, the junction contained 10 bases not matched to a gene. The germline gives CDR1 SNHLY, CDR2 FYNNEI. CDR3 coding DNA: TGTGCCAGCAGCTCTGAGGGGGCGCGGGGCACAGATACGCAGTATTTT. It translates to CASSSEGARGTDTQYF.

The gene calls are TRBV2 and TRBJ2-1, with 10 bases aligning to TRBD1. Trimming at V came to 6 bases and at J to 14 bases, leaving 7 bases not matched to a gene. Germline V CDR1 and CDR2: SNHLY, FYNNEI. The length of the CDR3 is 12 residues. The CDR3, as DNA: TGTGCCAGCAGGGGGGACAGGGGAAGGGAGTTCTTC. Protein sequence: CASRGDRGREFF.

In this sample, this clonotype turned up a few times. The chain carries TRBV7-9 and TRBJ2-6, with 10 bases matching TRBD1. Trimming cost V 5 bases and J 0 bases; bases outside gene matches: 7. The CDR3 totals 18 residues. Germline V gene data show CDR1 as SEHNR and CDR2 as FQNEAQ (reference sequence). The DNA of the CDR3 is TGTGCCAGCAGCCTAAGACAGGGGGCCCACTCTGGGGCCAACGTCCTGACTTTC. The encoded protein is CASSLRQGAHSGANVLTF. The whole variable domain, remainder taken from reference TRBV7-9 and TRBJ2-6, is DTGVSQNPRHKITKRGQNVTFRCDPISEHNRLYWYRQTLGQGPEFLTYFQNEAQLEKSRLLSDRFSAERPKGSFSTLEIQRTEQGDSAMYLCASSLRQGAHSGANVLTFGAGSRLTVL.

The rearrangement uses TRBV7-2 and TRBJ2-1; TRBD1 matches 7 bases. CDR3 length: 19 residues. CDR1 SGHTA and CDR2 FQGNSA come from the germline V gene. J lost 0 bases, V lost 3 bases, and 14 bases had no gene match. In nucleotides, the CDR3 is TGTGCCAGCAGCTTCCCCCAGGACAGGCCAAGAGGCTCCTACAATGAGCAGTTCTTC. This codes for CASSFPQDRPRGSYNEQFF. Looking up the rest from reference TRBV7-2 and TRBJ2-1 gives the full variable domain: GAGVSQSPSNKVTEKGKDVELRCDPISGHTALYWYRQSLGQGLEFLIYFQGNSAPDKSGLPSDRFSAERTGGSVSTLTIQRTQQEDSAVYLCASSFPQDRPRGSYNEQFFGPGTRLTVL.

J is TRBJ2-5 and V is TRBV5-1; 11 positions match TRBD2. The J call may be in error: the DNA end matches TRBJ2-7 better. Germline values: CDR1 SGHRS, CDR2 YFSETQ. The CDR3 covers 15 residues. CDR3 sequence reads: CASRPVLAGDHEQYF. CDR3 DNA: TGCGCCAGTCGACCCGTACTAGCGGGAGACCACGAGCAGTACTTC.

This clonotype has only a few counts. The chain combines TRBV11-2 with TRBJ2-3; 13 bases match TRBD2. V was pared by 1 base and J by 6 bases, with 7 bases of the junction left unmatched. The CDR3 spans 17 residues. The V gene's germline CDR1 is SGHAT and CDR2 FQNNGV. The DNA for the CDR3 is TGTGCCAGCAGCTTAGGGGGGACTAGCGGGATCACGGATACGCAGTATTTT. Translated: CASSLGGTSGITDTQYF.

This clonotype occurred a few times. CDR3 DNA sequence: TGTGCCAGCAGCCCACGGACGCCGGGCACAGATACGCAGTATTTT. Amino acids: CASSPRTPGTDTQYF. The gene calls are TRBV11-1 and TRBJ2-3; D remains unclear. The CDR3 has 15 amino acids. V lost 5 bases, J lost 1 base, and 13 bases lay in between. Germline V CDR1 and CDR2: SGHAT, FQDESV (reference sequence).

The chain combines TRBV5-5 with TRBJ1-1, with no clear D. Deletions cut 5 bases from V and 1 base from J, with 6 bases between. From germline, CDR1 is SGHKS and CDR2 YYEKEE (reference sequence). This CDR3 is 12 amino acids long. The chain's CDR3 is CASRNRNTEAFF. DNA of the CDR3: TGTGCCAGCAGGAACAGGAACACTGAAGCTTTCTTT. The complete variable domain, with remaining parts taken from reference TRBV5-5 and TRBJ1-1, reads DAGVTQSPTHLIKTRGQQVTLRCSPISGHKSVSWYQQVLGQGPQFIFQYYEKEERGRGNFPDRFSARQFPNYSSELNVNALLLGDSALYLCASRNRNTEAFFGQGTRLTVV.

This clonotype came up a few times. The chain combines TRBV6-2 or TRBV6-3 with TRBJ2-1, with 13 bases fitting TRBD2. The CDR3 sequence is 16 residues long. V lost 5 bases, J lost 8 bases, and 9 bases stayed unmatched. CDR1 MNHEY and CDR2 SVGEGT come from the germline V gene. Written as DNA, the CDR3 is TGTGCCAGCAGTCCGCTCGGGACTAGCGGGGAGTATGAGCAGTTCTTC. This gives the protein CASSPLGTSGEYEQFF.

J is TRBJ2-5 and V is TRBV10-3; 10 positions match TRBD1. In germline, CDR1 is ENHRY, CDR2 SYGVKD. V shed 4 bases and J 3 bases; nucleotides not matched to a gene: 5. This CDR3 comprises 15 residues. The CDR3 sequence is CAISGGQGWKETQYF. The DNA for the CDR3 is TGTGCCATCAGTGGGGGACAGGGGTGGAAAGAGACCCAGTACTTC.